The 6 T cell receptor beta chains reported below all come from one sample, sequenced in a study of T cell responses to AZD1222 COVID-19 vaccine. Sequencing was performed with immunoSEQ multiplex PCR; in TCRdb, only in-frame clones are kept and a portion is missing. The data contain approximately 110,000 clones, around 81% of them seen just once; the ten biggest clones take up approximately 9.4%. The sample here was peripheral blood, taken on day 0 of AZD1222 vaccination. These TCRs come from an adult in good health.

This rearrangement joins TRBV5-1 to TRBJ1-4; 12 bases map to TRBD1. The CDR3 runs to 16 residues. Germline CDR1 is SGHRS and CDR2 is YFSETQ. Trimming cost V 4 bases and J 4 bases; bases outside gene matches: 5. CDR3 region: CASSLGQGAINEKLFF. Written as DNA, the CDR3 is TGCGCCAGCAGCCTGGGACAGGGGGCTATTAATGAAAAACTGTTTTTT. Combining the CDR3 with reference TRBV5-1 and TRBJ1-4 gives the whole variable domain KAGVTQTPRYLIKTRGQQVTLSCSPISGHRSVSWYQQTPGQGLQFLFEYFSETQRNKGNFPGRFSGRQFSNSRSEMNVSTLELGDSALYLCASSLGQGAINEKLFFGSGTQLSVL.

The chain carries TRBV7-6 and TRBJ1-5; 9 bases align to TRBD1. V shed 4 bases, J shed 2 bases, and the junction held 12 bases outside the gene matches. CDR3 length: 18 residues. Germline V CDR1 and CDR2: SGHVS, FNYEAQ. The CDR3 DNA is TGTGCCAGCAGCTCCCGACCGGGACAGGGTTTTCGCAATCAGCCCCAGCATTTT. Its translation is CASSSRPGQGFRNQPQHF.

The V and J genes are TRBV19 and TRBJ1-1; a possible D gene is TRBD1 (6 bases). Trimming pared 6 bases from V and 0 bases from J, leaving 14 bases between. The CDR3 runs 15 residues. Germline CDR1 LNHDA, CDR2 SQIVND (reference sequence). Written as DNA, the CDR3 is TGTGCCAGTAGATTAGGACAGCTTATGAACACTGAAGCTTTCTTT. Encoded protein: CASRLGQLMNTEAFF.

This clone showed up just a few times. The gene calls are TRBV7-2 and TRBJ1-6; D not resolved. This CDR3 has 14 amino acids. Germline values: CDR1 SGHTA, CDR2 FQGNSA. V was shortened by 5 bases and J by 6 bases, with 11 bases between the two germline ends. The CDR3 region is CASSLGRINSPLHF. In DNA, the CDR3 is TGTGCCAGCAGCCTCGGACGGATTAATTCACCCCTCCACTTT.

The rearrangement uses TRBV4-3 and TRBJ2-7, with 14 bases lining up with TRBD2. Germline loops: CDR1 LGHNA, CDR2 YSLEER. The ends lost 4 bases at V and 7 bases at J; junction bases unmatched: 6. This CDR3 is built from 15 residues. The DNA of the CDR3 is TGCGCCAGCAGCCCAGGGACTAGCGGGAGTGAAGAGCAGTACTTC. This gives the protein CASSPGTSGSEEQYF.

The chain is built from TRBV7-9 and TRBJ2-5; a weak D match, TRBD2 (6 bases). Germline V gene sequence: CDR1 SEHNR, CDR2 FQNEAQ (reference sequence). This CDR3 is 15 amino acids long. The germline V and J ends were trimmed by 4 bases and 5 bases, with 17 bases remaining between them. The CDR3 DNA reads TGTGCCAGCAGCTCCGGGCCTGGGAGGCGGGAGACCCAGTACTTC. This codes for CASSSGPGRRETQYF. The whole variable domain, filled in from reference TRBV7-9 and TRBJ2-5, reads DTGVSQNPRHKITKRGQNVTFRCDPISEHNRLYWYRQTLGQGPEFLTYFQNEAQLEKSRLLSDRFSAERPKGSFSTLEIQRTEQGDSAMYLCASSSGPGRRETQYFGPGTRLLVL.